The 28 T cell receptor beta chains presented below share a single source sample, sequenced in a study of blood T cell repertoires in COVID-19 (dated by TCRdb to the early 2020s). Library preparation was by the immunoSEQ multiplex PCR assay. TCRdb provides this immuneACCESS table in a form limited to in-frame rearrangements. Some clones are lacking; in checked studies, under half of them reflect an unresolved V gene, and why the rest are absent is not known. The sample includes hundreds of thousands of clones, with about nine tenths observed a single time. The top ten hold 2% to 2.5% of the sample. Specimen: peripheral blood. The receptors derive from a woman aged 45-60 years who had recovered from COVID-19.

The gene calls are TRBV27 and TRBJ1-5; D remains ambiguous. This CDR3 contains 14 residues. The V gene lost 6 bases and the J gene lost 0 bases, with 9 bases spanning the gap. Germline V gives CDR1 MNHEY, CDR2 SMNVEV (reference sequence). In nucleotides, the CDR3 is TGTGCCAGCAGCCCCAGGTATAGCAATCAGCCCCAGCATTTT. Residues: CASSPRYSNQPQHF.

This clone was seen a single time. The chain links TRBV4-2 to TRBJ2-7; 7 bases fit TRBD1. The V gene's germline CDR1 is LGHNA and CDR2 YNFKEQ. This CDR3 region has 15 residues. Unmatched junction bases numbered 6, after V lost 0 bases and J lost 4 bases. Here the CDR3 reads CASSQEQGRMYEQYF. In DNA form, the CDR3 reads TGTGCCAGCAGCCAAGAACAGGGGCGTATGTACGAGCAGTACTTC.

The chain combines TRBV3-1 (or the pseudogene TRBV3-2) with TRBJ1-2; D is ambiguous. V dropped 0 bases and J dropped 8 bases, with 13 bases sitting between them. The germline CDR1 and CDR2 sequences are LGHDT and YNNKEL (reference sequence). The CDR3 runs to 14 residues. The DNA for the CDR3 is TGTGCCAGCAGCCAAGAGCCCCTAGGCGGCGGCTACACCTTC. It specifies CASSQEPLGGGYTF.

This clone was detected only once. This chain joins TRBV6-5 and TRBJ1-1; 7 bases align to TRBD1. Germline V gene lookup returns CDR1 MNHEY and CDR2 SVGAGI. Trimming at V came to 0 bases and at J to 1 base, leaving 5 bases not matched to a gene. The CDR3 covers 16 residues. The CDR3 DNA follows: TGTGCCAGCAGTTACTCCCCCCGGACAGGGAACACTGAAGCTTTCTTT. Its protein is CASSYSPRTGNTEAFF.

This clone was detected only once. V is TRBV24-1 and J is TRBJ2-7, with D possibly being TRBD1 (5 bases). CDR1 is KGHDR and CDR2 is SFDVKD in the germline V gene. The CDR3 runs 13 residues. V lost 4 bases and J lost 1, with 7 bases in between. For the CDR3, the DNA is TGTGCCACCAGTGACGACAGTTCCTACGAGCAGTACTTC. It translates to CATSDDSSYEQYF.

The V and J genes are TRBV25-1 and TRBJ2-1; D possibly corresponds to TRBD2 (7 bases). CDR3 size: 16 residues. Germline CDR1 is MGHDK and CDR2 is SYGVNS. Trimming left V 1 base short and J 9 bases short, with 19 bases between. The CDR3 nucleotides are TGTGCCAGCAGTGAATTGGCGGGGGCAGCTGTAGGTGAGCAGTTCTTC. This gives the protein CASSELAGAAVGEQFF.

The sample holds one count of this clone. The rearrangement links TRBV7-2 to TRBJ2-1, with D possibly matching TRBD1 (6 bases). The V gene lost 5 bases and the J gene lost 10 bases, with 9 bases spanning the gap. The CDR3 has 11 residues. Germline V CDR1 and CDR2: SGHTA, FQGNSA. As DNA, the CDR3 is TGTGCCAGCAGCCAGACAGGCGAGCAGTTCTTC. The encoded protein is CASSQTGEQFF.

This chain uses TRBV7-2 with TRBJ2-5; the match to TRBD2 covers 9 bases. Looked up from germline, CDR1 is SGHTA and CDR2 is FQGNSA. V shed 5 bases and J 6 bases; nucleotides not matched to a gene: 13. The CDR3 length is 16 residues. CDR3 loop: CASSLLSGRTGQTQYF. CDR3 in DNA: TGTGCCAGCAGCCTACTAAGCGGGAGGACCGGACAGACCCAGTACTTC.

The rearrangement uses TRBV7-9 and TRBJ2-6, with TRBD1 matching over 8 bases. The V gene's germline CDR1 is SEHNR and CDR2 FQNEAQ (reference sequence). V shed 3 bases and J 3 bases; nucleotides not matched to a gene: 7. CDR3 length: 17 amino acids. The CDR3, as DNA: TGTGCCAGCAGCTTTGTCCCGACAGGGGATGGGGCCAACGTCCTGACTTTC. The encoded protein is CASSFVPTGDGANVLTF. Full variable domain (missing parts from reference TRBV7-9 and TRBJ2-6): DTGVSQNPRHKITKRGQNVTFRCDPISEHNRLYWYRQTLGQGPEFLTYFQNEAQLEKSRLLSDRFSAERPKGSFSTLEIQRTEQGDSAMYLCASSFVPTGDGANVLTFGAGSRLTVL.

CDR3 loop: CASSWGQLMNTEAFF. The CDR3 DNA follows: TGCGCCAGCAGCTGGGGACAGCTAATGAACACTGAAGCTTTCTTT. This chain joins TRBV5-1 and TRBJ1-1, with 7 bases that match TRBD1. Germline V lookup: CDR1 SGHRS, CDR2 YFSETQ. Unmatched junction bases numbered 5, after V lost 3 bases and J lost 0 bases. The CDR3 extends over 15 amino acids.

This chain joins TRBV12-3 or TRBV12-4 and TRBJ1-1; D is unresolved. The CDR3 covers 12 residues. The V end lost 5 bases, the J end lost 11 bases, and 15 bases lay between the germline ends. The CDR3 sequence is CASSPNAKRAFF. In DNA, the CDR3 is TGTGCCAGCAGTCCCAACGCGAAGAGGGCTTTCTTT.

The V and J genes are TRBV9 and TRBJ2-1, with D hard to call. The V and J ends lost 0 bases and 7 bases respectively, with 11 bases between them. Germline V gene data show CDR1 as SGDLS and CDR2 as YYNGEE. The CDR3 is 14 residues long. The CDR3 spells CASSVEASSNEQFF. CDR3 coding DNA: TGTGCCAGCAGCGTAGAGGCTAGTTCGAATGAGCAGTTCTTC. The full variable domain, completed using reference TRBV9 and TRBJ2-1, is DSGVTQTPKHLITATGQRVTLRCSPRSGDLSVYWYQQSLDQGLQFLIQYYNGEERAKGNILERFSAQQFPDLHSELNLSSLELGDSALYFCASSVEASSNEQFFGPGTRLTVL.

This chain's CDR3 is CASSAGGGSSPLHF. The DNA for the CDR3 is TGTGCCAGCAGTGCGGGCGGGGGGAGTTCACCCCTCCACTTT. The chain uses TRBV9 and TRBJ1-6, with a possible D match to TRBD1 (5 bases). The CDR3 consists of 14 residues. The V gene's germline CDR1 is SGDLS and CDR2 YYNGEE. V was cut by 5 bases and J by 9 bases, with 15 bases left in between.

This chain uses TRBV28 with TRBJ1-5; 10 bases align to TRBD1. The length of the CDR3 is 14 residues. Trimming took 3 bases from V and 6 from J; bases not matched to a gene: 2. CDR1 and CDR2 (germline): MDHEN, SYDVKM. The CDR3 sequence is CASSFGTGVQPQHF. CDR3 nucleotides: TGTGCCAGCAGTTTCGGGACAGGGGTTCAGCCCCAGCATTTT.

V and J are TRBV6-5 and TRBJ1-4, with 7 nucleotides matching TRBD1. This CDR3 comprises 16 residues. The trim removed 0 bases at V and 6 bases at J, leaving 7 bases unmatched. Germline CDR1 is MNHEY and CDR2 is SVGAGI. This CDR3 is CASSYSIPGGYEKLFF. For the CDR3, the DNA is TGTGCCAGCAGTTACTCGATTCCAGGGGGTTATGAAAAACTGTTTTTT.

This rearrangement joins TRBV20-1 to TRBJ1-5, with D perhaps TRBD1 (6 bases). Between the trimmed V and J ends, which lost 3 bases and 4 bases, there was a span of 13 bases. The CDR3 spans 14 residues. CDR1 DFQATT and CDR2 SNEGSKA come from the germline V gene (reference sequence). The CDR3 reads CSASPGQPNQPQHF. In DNA form, the CDR3 reads TGCAGTGCTAGTCCCGGACAGCCGAATCAGCCCCAGCATTTT.

This chain joins TRBV7-2 and TRBJ1-6; D is uncertain. The CDR3 spans 13 residues. Trimming pared 5 bases from V and 9 bases from J, leaving 11 bases between. From germline, CDR1 is SGHTA and CDR2 FQGNSA. CDR3 bases: TGTGCCAGCAGCCCCTACCCCCCTTCACCCCTCCACTTT. This translates into CASSPYPPSPLHF.

This clone was recorded a few times. The chain carries TRBV18 and TRBJ1-1, with 7 bases aligning to TRBD1. V was pared by 4 bases and J by 5 bases, with 10 bases of the junction left unmatched. This CDR3 contains 15 residues. Germline V lookup: CDR1 KGHSH, CDR2 LQKENI. The CDR3 nucleotides read TGTGCCAGCTCACTGAAACAGGGGAGTGGAACTGAAGCTTTCTTT. It yields the protein CASSLKQGSGTEAFF. The full variable domain, its missing parts supplied by reference TRBV18 and TRBJ1-1, is NAGVMQNPRHLVRRRGQEARLRCSPMKGHSHVYWYRQLPEEGLKFMVYLQKENIIDESGMPKERFSAEFPKEGPSILRIQQVVRGDSAAYFCASSLKQGSGTEAFFGQGTRLTVV.

The rearrangement joins TRBV7-2 to TRBJ2-1, with 12 bases that match TRBD2. Germline lookup yields CDR1 SGHTA and CDR2 FQGNSA. This CDR3 has 15 amino acids. The trim removed 1 base at V and 11 bases at J, leaving 6 bases unmatched. Here the CDR3 reads CASSLGLAGGYQQFF. CDR3 nucleotides: TGTGCCAGCAGCTTAGGGCTAGCGGGAGGGTATCAGCAGTTCTTC. The full variable domain, rest sourced from reference TRBV7-2 and TRBJ2-1, is GAGVSQSPSNKVTEKGKDVELRCDPISGHTALYWYRQSLGQGLEFLIYFQGNSAPDKSGLPSDRFSAERTGGSVSTLTIQRTQQEDSAVYLCASSLGLAGGYQQFFGPGTRLTVL.

The chain joins TRBV4-3 to TRBJ1-1, with a weak D call TRBD1 (6 bases). The V and J ends lost 3 bases and 3 bases respectively, with 14 bases between them. The length of the CDR3 is 15 residues. In germline, CDR1 is LGHNA, CDR2 YSLEER. The CDR3 sequence: CASSQGMTGHTEAFF. In DNA form, the CDR3 reads TGCGCCAGCAGCCAGGGAATGACAGGTCACACTGAAGCTTTCTTT.

The rearrangement joins TRBV30 to TRBJ1-2, with 9 bases fitting TRBD1. With V trimmed by 1 base and J by 0 bases, 6 bases remained unmatched. The CDR3 has 16 amino acids. Germline-derived CDR1 and CDR2 are GTSNPN and SVGIG (reference sequence). CDR3: CAWSATGGSSNYGYTF. The DNA of the CDR3 is TGTGCCTGGAGTGCGACAGGGGGGTCTTCTAACTATGGCTACACCTTC.

This rearrangement joins TRBV6-1 to TRBJ1-5, with 8 bases aligning to TRBD1. Trimming cost V 3 bases and J 5 bases; bases outside gene matches: 3. The CDR3 has 14 amino acids. CDR1 and CDR2 from the germline V gene are MNHNS and SASEGT. The DNA for the CDR3 is TGTGCCAGCAGTGATCCGGACAGGGATCAGCCCCAGCATTTT. It specifies CASSDPDRDQPQHF.

This sequence joins TRBV14 and TRBJ1-2; possibly TRBD1 for D (6 bases). V was pared by 4 bases and J by 2 bases, with 8 bases between. Germline V CDR1 and CDR2: SGHDN, FVKESK. The CDR3 is 13 amino acids. The CDR3 nucleotides are TGTGCCAGCAGCCCTGGGACAAACTATGGCTACACCTTC. Translating it yields CASSPGTNYGYTF.

The gene calls are TRBV6-6 and TRBJ2-1; TRBD2 is a possible D gene (5 bases). CDR1 is MNHNY and CDR2 is SVGAGI in the germline V gene (reference sequence). Deletions cut 5 bases from V and 6 bases from J, with 11 bases between. The CDR3 loop spans 13 amino acids. CDR3 nucleotides: TGTGCCAGCAGTCCCGGGGTGCGCAATGAGCAGTTCTTC. It translates to CASSPGVRNEQFF.

The chain employs TRBV7-3 and TRBJ2-2; the D gene is possibly TRBD1 (6 bases). Trimming stripped 5 bases from V and 6 bases from J, with 19 bases between. The CDR3 length is 16 residues. Germline V CDR1 and CDR2: SGHTA, FQGTGA. The CDR3 is CASSQGRKGEAGELFF. In nucleotides, the CDR3 is TGTGCCAGCAGCCAAGGTCGGAAGGGGGAAGCCGGGGAGCTGTTTTTT.

The chain has TRBV19 and TRBJ1-2; 11 bases match TRBD1. This CDR3 has 15 amino acids. Germline CDR1 reads LNHDA; CDR2 reads SQIVND (reference sequence). V gave up 11 bases and J gave up 2 bases; unmatched junction bases: 10. CDR3 DNA: TGTGCCTGCCGGGACAGGGGGGCCCTAAACTATGGCTACACCTTC. Protein: CACRDRGALNYGYTF.

The CDR3 protein is CASSHDRTGWEKLFF. The CDR3 DNA reads TGCGCCAGCAGCCATGACCGGACAGGGTGGGAAAAACTGTTTTTT. The chain combines TRBV4-3 with TRBJ1-4, with 8 bases that match TRBD1. V shed 3 bases, J shed 8 bases, and the junction held 8 bases outside the gene matches. Germline assignment: CDR1 LGHNA and CDR2 YSLEER. CDR3 length equals 15 residues.

This chain links TRBV10-3 with TRBJ1-2, with D possibly TRBD1 on 6 matching bases. The CDR3 loop spans 14 amino acids. The V end lost 8 bases, the J end lost 3 bases, and 16 bases lay between the germline ends. Germline V CDR1 and CDR2: ENHRY, SYGVKD. The CDR3 loop reads CAIYRAIDDYGYTF. In DNA, the CDR3 is TGTGCCATCTACAGGGCCATCGATGACTATGGCTACACCTTC.